The 20 T cell receptor beta chains presented below share a single source sample, sequenced in a study of cytotoxic CD8 clonotypes in ibrutinib-treated CLL (dated by TCRdb to the early 2020s). Library preparation employed the immunoSEQ multiplex PCR assay. What TCRdb holds here is the immuneACCESS table cut down to in-frame rearrangements. Part of the clones is not present; checked against another copy, under half of the missing clones reflect an unresolved V gene, and the others are unexplained. The sample records about 97,000 clones, approximately 80% of which are singletons. The ten top clones hold 20% to 25% of the sample. According to the study, the label for this sample's time point signals: roughly 2 years on ibrutinib. The material was PBMCs, obtained after 24 months of ibrutinib treatment. All receptors derive from a human donor with chronic lymphocytic leukemia.

The genes are TRBV7-6 and TRBJ2-3; 7 bases agree with TRBD2. V trimming: 5 bases; J trimming: 5 bases; junction bases outside the gene matches: 10. This CDR3 has 15 residues. Germline V gives CDR1 SGHVS, CDR2 FNYEAQ. The DNA of the CDR3 is TGTGCCAGCAGCCCTGGACTAGTCGGAGGAGATACGCAGTATTTT. Translating it yields CASSPGLVGGDTQYF.

The gene calls are TRBV14 and TRBJ2-2; 7 nucleotides align to TRBD2. This CDR3 region has 16 residues. The V gene end was trimmed by 4 bases and the J gene end by 0 bases; junction bases not matched to a gene: 5. CDR1 and CDR2 from the germline V gene are SGHDN and FVKESK. CDR3 in amino acids: CASSPIAGANTGELFF. The CDR3 DNA follows: TGTGCCAGCAGCCCTATAGCGGGTGCGAACACCGGGGAGCTGTTTTTT.

This chain joins TRBV10-2 and TRBJ1-5, with D possibly TRBD1 on 5 matching bases. Trimming shortened V by 6 bases and J by 0 bases, and 9 bases separated the two germline ends. The CDR3 is made up of 14 amino acids. Looked up from germline, CDR1 is WSHSY and CDR2 is SAAADI. The CDR3 DNA is TGCGCCAGCAGAGACAGTTTTAGCAATCAGCCCCAGCATTTT. Protein: CASRDSFSNQPQHF.

The CDR3 reads CASSSGTANTGELFF. The DNA for the CDR3 is TGCGCCAGCAGCTCCGGGACAGCGAACACCGGGGAGCTGTTTTTT. The chain carries TRBV5-1 and TRBJ2-2; 7 bases line up with TRBD1. V was pared by 3 bases and J by 0 bases, with 2 bases of the junction left unmatched. The CDR3 has 15 residues. The germline gives CDR1 SGHRS, CDR2 YFSETQ.

This chain joins TRBV13 and TRBJ2-2; D gene uncertain. From germline, CDR1 is PRHDT and CDR2 FYEKMQ (reference sequence). The CDR3 has 13 amino acids. Trimming took 5 bases from V and 8 from J, leaving 12 bases between them. The CDR3 here is CASSRPPLGELFF. The CDR3 coding sequence is TGTGCCAGCAGCCGACCACCATTGGGGGAGCTGTTTTTT. The whole variable domain, remainder taken from reference TRBV13 and TRBJ2-2, is AAGVIQSPRHLIKEKRETATLKCYPIPRHDTVYWYQQGPGQDPQFLISFYEKMQSDKGSIPDRFSAQQFSDYHSELNMSSLELGDSALYFCASSRPPLGELFFGEGSRLTVL.

V gene TRBV28 combines with J gene TRBJ2-1; 7 nucleotides line up with TRBD2. The CDR3 has 20 residues. The V segment lost 8 bases and the J segment 5 bases; nucleotides outside the gene matches: 27. Germline loops: CDR1 MDHEN, CDR2 SYDVKM. CDR3 sequence reads: CASGPILGGRGVARDNEQFF. For the CDR3, the DNA is TGTGCCAGCGGCCCCATTTTGGGCGGGAGAGGGGTAGCTCGGGACAATGAGCAGTTCTTC.

The CDR3 region is CASSSGNYGYTF. The CDR3 nucleotides read TGTGCCAGCAGTTCCGGTAACTATGGCTACACCTTC. The V gene is TRBV28, the J gene TRBJ1-2; D gene ambiguous. Per the germline V gene, CDR1 is MDHEN and CDR2 is SYDVKM. There are 12 residues in the CDR3. V shed 4 bases and J shed 1 base, with 4 bases lying between them.

The chain is built from TRBV30 and TRBJ1-1; D gene unclear. The CDR3 loop spans 13 amino acids. Germline CDR1 is GTSNPN and CDR2 is SVGIG (reference sequence). Trimming removed 0 bases at V and 1 base at J, with 6 bases between. CDR3 nucleotides: TGTGCCTGGAGTGTACGGCAGAACACTGAAGCTTTCTTT. Translating it yields CAWSVRQNTEAFF.

The chain links TRBV6-5 to TRBJ2-1; D might be TRBD1 (5 bases). Germline V gene lookup returns CDR1 MNHEY and CDR2 SVGAGI. V gave up 2 bases and J gave up 4 bases, with 9 bases separating them. The CDR3 has 14 residues. CDR3 in amino acids: CASSYRDSYNEQFF. CDR3 bases: TGTGCCAGCAGTTACCGTGACAGTTACAATGAGCAGTTCTTC.

The V gene is TRBV5-1, the J gene TRBJ2-7; TRBD1 aligns across 7 bases. From germline, CDR1 is SGHRS and CDR2 YFSETQ. The CDR3 is 15 amino acids. The junction had 11 bases not matched to a gene; V was cut back by 2 bases and J by 6 bases. CDR3 in amino acids: CASSLTSTGISEQYF. DNA for the CDR3: TGCGCCAGCAGCTTAACCTCGACAGGGATCTCCGAGCAGTACTTC.

This rearrangement joins TRBV6-6 to TRBJ2-5; no clear D gene. The ends were cut back, 4 bases at V and 1 base at J, with 10 bases in the middle. CDR1 MNHNY and CDR2 SVGAGI come from the germline V gene (reference sequence). This CDR3 region has 14 residues. The CDR3 spells CASSCKLFQETQYF. The CDR3 coding sequence is TGTGCCAGCAGTTGCAAGTTATTCCAAGAGACCCAGTACTTC.

V and J are TRBV28 and TRBJ1-1; no clear D. The ends were cut back, 2 bases at V and 6 bases at J, with 7 bases in the middle. The CDR3 totals 12 residues. In germline, CDR1 is MDHEN, CDR2 SYDVKM. The CDR3: CASSLLGAEAFF. CDR3 bases: TGTGCCAGCAGTTTACTTGGGGCTGAAGCTTTCTTT. The full variable domain, its missing parts supplied by reference TRBV28 and TRBJ1-1, is DVKVTQSSRYLVKRTGEKVFLECVQDMDHENMFWYRQDPGLGLRLIYFSYDVKMKEKGDIPEGYSVSREKKERFSLILESASTNQTSMYLCASSLLGAEAFFGQGTRLTVV.

The genes are TRBV7-2 and TRBJ1-2, with D possibly being TRBD1 (5 bases). The CDR3 has 14 amino acids. Germline-derived CDR1 and CDR2 are SGHTA and FQGNSA. With 3 bases removed from V and 8 bases from J, the gap between germline ends came to 16 bases. The CDR3 DNA reads as TGTGCCAGCAGCTTGGGCAGGGTGCCCAGCGGCTACACCTTC. Encoded protein: CASSLGRVPSGYTF.

The gene calls are TRBV21-1 and TRBJ2-3; TRBD2 is the table's D call and was not checked against the DNA. TRBV21-1 is a known pseudogene. The CDR3 extends over 20 amino acids. The CDR3 region has the DNA TGTGCCAGCAGCAAATACGGGAGGAGCGGGGGGGCCATCGGGACAGATACGCAGTATTTT. It translates to CASSKYGRSGGAIGTDTQYF.

The chain recombines TRBV13 with TRBJ2-1, with 11 positions matching TRBD1. The CDR3 runs to 18 residues. Losses at the gene ends were 5 bases for V and 3 bases for J; bases not matched to a gene: 12. Germline V gene sequence: CDR1 PRHDT, CDR2 FYEKMQ (reference sequence). The chain's CDR3 is CASSVLSVGTGGYNEQFF. The CDR3 DNA reads as TGTGCCAGCAGCGTGCTATCCGTCGGGACAGGGGGCTACAATGAGCAGTTCTTC.

This rearrangement joins TRBV7-6 to TRBJ2-3, with D possibly being TRBD1 (5 bases). The germline gives CDR1 SGHVS, CDR2 FNYEAQ. This CDR3 contains 16 residues. V lost 3 bases and J 3 bases, leaving 16 bases between the germline ends. Written as DNA, the CDR3 is TGTGCCAGCAGCTTTGGGTCGCGACAGTCGACAGATACGCAGTATTTT. Amino acid sequence: CASSFGSRQSTDTQYF.

This clone has only a few counts. The chain employs TRBV18 and TRBJ1-1, with D possibly matching TRBD1 (5 bases). The V end lost 5 bases, the J end lost 3 bases, and 10 bases lay between the germline ends. CDR1 and CDR2 (germline): KGHSH, LQKENI. This CDR3 region has 13 residues. The CDR3 region is CASSIRGDTEAFF. Here the CDR3 DNA reads TGTGCCAGCTCAATCCGAGGGGACACTGAAGCTTTCTTT.

J is TRBJ2-7 and V is TRBV6-1; D is undetermined. The CDR3 loop spans 11 amino acids. V shed 2 bases and J shed 3 bases, with 2 bases lying between them. From germline, CDR1 is MNHNS and CDR2 SASEGT. CDR3 region: CASSEYYEQYF. The CDR3 coding sequence is TGTGCCAGCAGTGAATACTACGAGCAGTACTTC.

This clone was seen only a few times. The chain uses TRBV6-1 and TRBJ2-2; D gene unclear. The CDR3 has 15 residues. Trimming stripped 6 bases from V and 5 bases from J, with 16 bases between. Germline V lookup: CDR1 MNHNS, CDR2 SASEGT. CDR3 sequence: CASSLTNFLTGELFF. The DNA for the CDR3 is TGTGCCAGCAGCCTGACAAATTTTCTAACCGGGGAGCTGTTTTTT.

This rearrangement joins TRBV5-4 to TRBJ2-1; 10 nucleotides align to TRBD2. CDR1 is SGHNT and CDR2 is YYREEE in the germline V gene (reference sequence). J was trimmed by 5 bases and V by 4 bases; bases with no gene match: 9. The CDR3 runs to 16 residues. CDR3 amino acids: CASSPLAGVGHNEQFF. CDR3 DNA: TGTGCCAGCAGCCCCCTAGCGGGAGTCGGTCACAATGAGCAGTTCTTC.